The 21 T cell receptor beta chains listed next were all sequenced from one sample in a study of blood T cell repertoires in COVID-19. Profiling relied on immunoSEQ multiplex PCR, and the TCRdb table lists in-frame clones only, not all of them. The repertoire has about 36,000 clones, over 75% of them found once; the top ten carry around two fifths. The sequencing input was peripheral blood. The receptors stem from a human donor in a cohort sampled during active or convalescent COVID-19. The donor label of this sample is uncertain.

This CDR3 reads CATSDGLGGRASTDTQYF. In DNA form, the CDR3 reads TGTGCCACCAGTGATGGGCTTGGCGGGAGGGCCAGCACAGATACGCAGTATTTT. The chain has TRBV24-1 and TRBJ2-3; 9 bases fit TRBD2. The CDR3 is 18 amino acids. Germline CDR1 KGHDR, CDR2 SFDVKD. The ends lost 3 bases at V and 0 bases at J; junction bases unmatched: 9.

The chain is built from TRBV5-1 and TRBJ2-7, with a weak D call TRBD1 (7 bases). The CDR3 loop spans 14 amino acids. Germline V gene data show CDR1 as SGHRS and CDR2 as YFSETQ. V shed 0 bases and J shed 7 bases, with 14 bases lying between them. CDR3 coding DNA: TGCGCCAGCAGCTTGGCTCGTCAGGGGGGTGAGCAGTACTTC. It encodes CASSLARQGGEQYF. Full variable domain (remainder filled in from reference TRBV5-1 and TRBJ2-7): KAGVTQTPRYLIKTRGQQVTLSCSPISGHRSVSWYQQTPGQGLQFLFEYFSETQRNKGNFPGRFSGRQFSNSRSEMNVSTLELGDSALYLCASSLARQGGEQYFGPGTRLTVT.

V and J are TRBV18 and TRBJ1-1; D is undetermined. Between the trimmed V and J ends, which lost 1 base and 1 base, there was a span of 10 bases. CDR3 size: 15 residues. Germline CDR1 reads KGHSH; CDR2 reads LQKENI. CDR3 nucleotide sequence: TGTGCCAGCTCACCACGGAGCACAAGGAACACTGAAGCTTTCTTT. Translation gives CASSPRSTRNTEAFF. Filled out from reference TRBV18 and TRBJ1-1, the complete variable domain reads NAGVMQNPRHLVRRRGQEARLRCSPMKGHSHVYWYRQLPEEGLKFMVYLQKENIIDESGMPKERFSAEFPKEGPSILRIQQVVRGDSAAYFCASSPRSTRNTEAFFGQGTRLTVV.

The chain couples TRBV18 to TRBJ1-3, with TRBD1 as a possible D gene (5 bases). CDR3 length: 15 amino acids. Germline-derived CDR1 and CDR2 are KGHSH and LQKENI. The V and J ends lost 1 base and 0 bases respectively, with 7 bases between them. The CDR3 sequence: CASSPQTASGNTIYF. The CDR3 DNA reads TGTGCCAGCTCACCACAGACAGCCTCTGGAAACACCATATATTTT.

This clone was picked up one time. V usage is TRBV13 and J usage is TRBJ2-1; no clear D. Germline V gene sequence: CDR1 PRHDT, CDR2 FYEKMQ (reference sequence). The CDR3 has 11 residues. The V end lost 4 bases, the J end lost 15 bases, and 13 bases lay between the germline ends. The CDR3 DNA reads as TGTGCCAGCAGCTCCCAGAGGCTGGGGTTCTTC. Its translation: CASSSQRLGFF.

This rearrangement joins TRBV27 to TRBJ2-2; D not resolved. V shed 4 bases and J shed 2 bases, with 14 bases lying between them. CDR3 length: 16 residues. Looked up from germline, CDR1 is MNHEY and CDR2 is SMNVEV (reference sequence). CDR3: CASSSLAGTNTGELFF. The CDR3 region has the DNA TGTGCCAGCAGTTCCCTCGCAGGCACAAACACCGGGGAGCTGTTTTTT.

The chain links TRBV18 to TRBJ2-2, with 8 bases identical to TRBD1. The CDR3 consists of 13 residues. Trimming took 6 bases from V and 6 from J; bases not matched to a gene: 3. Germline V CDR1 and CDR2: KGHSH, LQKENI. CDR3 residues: CASSTGQAGELFF. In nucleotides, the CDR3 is TGTGCCAGCTCGACGGGACAGGCCGGGGAGCTGTTTTTT.

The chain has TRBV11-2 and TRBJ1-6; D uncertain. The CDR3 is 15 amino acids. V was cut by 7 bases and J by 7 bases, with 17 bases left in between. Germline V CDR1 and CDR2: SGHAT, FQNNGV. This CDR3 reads CASTQVAGSNSPLHF. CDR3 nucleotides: TGTGCCAGCACCCAGGTCGCGGGCTCAAATTCACCCCTCCACTTT.

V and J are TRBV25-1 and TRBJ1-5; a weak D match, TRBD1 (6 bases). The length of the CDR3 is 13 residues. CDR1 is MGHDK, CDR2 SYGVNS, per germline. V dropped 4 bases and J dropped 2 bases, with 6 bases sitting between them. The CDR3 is CASSGQGNQPQHF. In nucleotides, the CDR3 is TGTGCCAGCAGTGGACAGGGCAATCAGCCCCAGCATTTT.

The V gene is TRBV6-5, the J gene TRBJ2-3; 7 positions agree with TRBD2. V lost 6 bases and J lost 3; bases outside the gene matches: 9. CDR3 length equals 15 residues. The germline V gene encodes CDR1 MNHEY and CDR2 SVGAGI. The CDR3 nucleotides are TGTGCCAGCAGGGGAAGCGGGACCAGGACAGATACGCAGTATTTT. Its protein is CASRGSGTRTDTQYF.

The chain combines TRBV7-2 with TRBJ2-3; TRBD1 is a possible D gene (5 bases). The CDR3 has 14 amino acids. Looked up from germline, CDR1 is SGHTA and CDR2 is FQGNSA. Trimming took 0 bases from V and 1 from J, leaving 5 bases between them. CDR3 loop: CASSLATGTDTQYF. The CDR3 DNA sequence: TGTGCCAGCAGCTTAGCGACAGGCACAGATACGCAGTATTTT.

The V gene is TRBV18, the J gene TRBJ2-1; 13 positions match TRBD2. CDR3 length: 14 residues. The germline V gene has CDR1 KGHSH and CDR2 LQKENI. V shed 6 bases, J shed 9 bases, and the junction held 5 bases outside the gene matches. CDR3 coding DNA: TGTGCCAGCTCTCCAGGACTAGCGGGAGTTGAGCAGTTCTTC. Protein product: CASSPGLAGVEQFF.

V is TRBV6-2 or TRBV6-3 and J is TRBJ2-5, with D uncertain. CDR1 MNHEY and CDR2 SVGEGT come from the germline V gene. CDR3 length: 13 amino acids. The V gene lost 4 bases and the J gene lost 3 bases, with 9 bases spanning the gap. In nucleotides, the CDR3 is TGTGCCAGCAGTTGGCGGTCGAAAGAGACCCAGTACTTC. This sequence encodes CASSWRSKETQYF.

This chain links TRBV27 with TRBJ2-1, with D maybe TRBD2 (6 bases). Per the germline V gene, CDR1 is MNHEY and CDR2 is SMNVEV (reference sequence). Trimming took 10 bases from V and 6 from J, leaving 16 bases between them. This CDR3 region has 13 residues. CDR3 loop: CATLSILANEQFF. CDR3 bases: TGTGCCACCCTCTCCATACTAGCCAATGAGCAGTTCTTC.

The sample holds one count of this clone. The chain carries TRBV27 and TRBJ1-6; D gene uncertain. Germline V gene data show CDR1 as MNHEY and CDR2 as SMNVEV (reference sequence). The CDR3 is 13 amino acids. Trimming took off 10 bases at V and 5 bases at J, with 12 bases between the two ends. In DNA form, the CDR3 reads TGTGCCACCCGATCGGGTAATAATTCACCCCTCCACTTT. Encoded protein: CATRSGNNSPLHF.

The CDR3 DNA reads TGTGCCAGCTCCCGGGACAGCTACGAGCAGTACTTC. Translating it yields CASSRDSYEQYF. The V call is TRBV18, the J call TRBJ2-7; 7 bases line up with TRBD1. The CDR3 has 12 residues. Germline-derived CDR1 and CDR2 are KGHSH and LQKENI. V trimming: 6 bases; J trimming: 3 bases; junction bases outside the gene matches: 2. The entire variable domain, with the rest obtained from reference TRBV18 and TRBJ2-7, is as follows: NAGVMQNPRHLVRRRGQEARLRCSPMKGHSHVYWYRQLPEEGLKFMVYLQKENIIDESGMPKERFSAEFPKEGPSILRIQQVVRGDSAAYFCASSRDSYEQYFGPGTRLTVT.

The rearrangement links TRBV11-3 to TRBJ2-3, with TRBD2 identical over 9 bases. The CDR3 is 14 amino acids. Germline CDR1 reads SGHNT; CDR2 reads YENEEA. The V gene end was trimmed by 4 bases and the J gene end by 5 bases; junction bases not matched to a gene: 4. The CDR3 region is CASSSSGRIDTQYF. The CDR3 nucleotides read TGTGCCAGCAGCTCGAGCGGGAGGATAGATACGCAGTATTTT.

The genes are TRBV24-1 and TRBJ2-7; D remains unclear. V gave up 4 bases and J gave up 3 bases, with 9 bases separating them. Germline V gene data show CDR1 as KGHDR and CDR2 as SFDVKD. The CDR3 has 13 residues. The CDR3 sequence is CATSEAQSYEQYF. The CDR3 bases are TGTGCCACCAGTGAAGCACAGAGCTACGAGCAGTACTTC.

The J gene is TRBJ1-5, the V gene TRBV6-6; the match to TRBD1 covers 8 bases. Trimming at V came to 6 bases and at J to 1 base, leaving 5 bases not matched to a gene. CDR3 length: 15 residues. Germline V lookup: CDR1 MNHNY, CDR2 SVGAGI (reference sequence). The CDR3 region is CASSQTGESNQPQHF. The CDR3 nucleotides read TGTGCCAGCAGCCAGACAGGGGAAAGCAATCAGCCCCAGCATTTT.

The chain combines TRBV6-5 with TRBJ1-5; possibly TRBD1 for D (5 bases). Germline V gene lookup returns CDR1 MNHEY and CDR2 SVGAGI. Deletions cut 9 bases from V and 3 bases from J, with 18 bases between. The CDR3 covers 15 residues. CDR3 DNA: TGTGCCAGTTTCTCTCAGGACACTAACAATCAGCCCCAGCATTTT. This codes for CASFSQDTNNQPQHF.

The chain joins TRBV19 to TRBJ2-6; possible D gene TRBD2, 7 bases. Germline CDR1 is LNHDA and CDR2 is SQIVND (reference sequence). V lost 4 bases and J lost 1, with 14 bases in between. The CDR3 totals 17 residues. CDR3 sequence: CASSKGGGVSGANVLTF. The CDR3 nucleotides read TGTGCCAGTAGTAAGGGGGGAGGGGTATCTGGGGCCAACGTCCTGACTTTC. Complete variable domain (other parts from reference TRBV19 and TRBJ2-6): DGGITQSPKYLFRKEGQNVTLSCEQNLNHDAMYWYRQDPGQGLRLIYYSQIVNDFQKGDIAEGYSVSREKKESFPLTVTSAQKNPTAFYLCASSKGGGVSGANVLTFGAGSRLTVL.